Following are 2 T cell receptor beta chains from one sample sequenced in a study of blood T cell repertoires in COVID-19. Sequencing was performed with immunoSEQ multiplex PCR; in TCRdb, only in-frame clones are kept and a portion is missing. The profile shows roughly 310,000 clones, roughly 90% of them singletons. Sequenced material: PBMCs or T cells enriched from blood (not recorded which). These receptors all stem from a man in his 60s who had recovered from COVID-19.

The chain couples TRBV27 to TRBJ1-3, with 8 positions matching TRBD1. From germline, CDR1 is MNHEY and CDR2 SMNVEV (reference sequence). The CDR3 length is 16 residues. Losses at the gene ends were 5 bases for V and 2 bases for J; bases not matched to a gene: 8. CDR3 sequence reads: CASSAFQQGAGNTIYF. CDR3 coding DNA: TGTGCCAGCAGTGCCTTCCAACAGGGGGCTGGAAACACCATATATTTT.

The genes are TRBV19 and TRBJ1-5; TRBD1 agrees at 9 bases. Germline-derived CDR1 and CDR2 are LNHDA and SQIVND (reference sequence). V lost 4 bases and J lost 5; bases outside the gene matches: 6. The CDR3 is 15 residues long. The CDR3 nucleotides read TGTGCCAGTAGTACCAAGGACAGGGGCTATCAGCCCCAGCATTTT. The encoded protein is CASSTKDRGYQPQHF.